This passage covers 25 T cell receptor beta chains from one sample sequenced in a study of shared clonotypes between healthy human individuals (dated by TCRdb to the early 2020s). Library preparation was by the immunoSEQ multiplex PCR assay. The immuneACCESS repertoire file appears here via TCRdb, limited to in-frame rearrangements. These files lack a portion of the clones; in checked studies, under half of the deficit traces to unresolved V genes, and the cause of the others is not known. For this sample there are millions of clones; more than 85% appear just once. The ten top clones hold roughly 0.36% of the sample. The sample taken for sequencing was naive CD4+ T cells from PBMCs. The cell subset or site label corresponds to: CD45RA+ positively selected. All receptors come from a young man in good health. Some clones in this sample may be carry-over from other donors' samples.

The chain links TRBV29-1 to TRBJ2-7; tentative D call: TRBD1 (5 bases). The CDR3 contains 13 residues. V lost 4 bases, J lost 0 bases, and 10 bases lay in between. Per the germline V gene, CDR1 is SQVTM and CDR2 is ANQGSEA. CDR3 DNA sequence: TGCAGCGTTGGACAGCTTCGCTCCTACGAGCAGTACTTC. It specifies CSVGQLRSYEQYF.

This clone was counted between two and nine times. The genes are TRBV30 and TRBJ1-1; D is possibly TRBD1 (6 bases). Between the trimmed V and J ends, which lost 3 bases and 4 bases, there was a span of 15 bases. CDR3 length equals 14 residues. CDR1 GTSNPN and CDR2 SVGIG come from the germline V gene (reference sequence). CDR3: CAWRMDSWITEAFF. As DNA, the CDR3 is TGTGCCTGGAGGATGGACAGCTGGATCACTGAAGCTTTCTTT. The whole variable domain, remainder taken from reference TRBV30 and TRBJ1-1, is SQTIHQWPATLVQPVGSPLSLECTVEGTSNPNLYWYRQAAGRGLQLLFYSVGIGQISSEVPQNLSASRPQDRQFILSSKKLLLSDSGFYLCAWRMDSWITEAFFGQGTRLTVV.

V and J are TRBV5-1 and TRBJ2-1; TRBD1 matches 9 bases. Per germline, CDR1 SGHRS and CDR2 YFSETQ. This CDR3 has 15 residues. Unmatched junction bases numbered 4, after V lost 0 bases and J lost 6 bases. In DNA, the CDR3 is TGCGCCAGCAGCTTGGCCCGGACAGGGGCCAATGAGCAGTTCTTC. It codes for CASSLARTGANEQFF.

The chain recombines TRBV7-9 with TRBJ2-3; a weak D match, TRBD2 (5 bases). In germline, CDR1 is SEHNR, CDR2 FQNEAQ (reference sequence). V was pared by 6 bases and J by 0 bases, with 13 bases between. The CDR3 length is 15 residues. The CDR3 reads CASSFTRSSTDTQYF. The CDR3 coding sequence is TGTGCCAGCAGTTTTACTAGATCTAGCACAGATACGCAGTATTTT.

V gene TRBV27 combines with J gene TRBJ2-3; TRBD2 matches 10 bases. This CDR3 is built from 17 residues. Trimming cost V 3 bases and J 11 bases; bases outside gene matches: 17. CDR1 and CDR2 from the germline V gene are MNHEY and SMNVEV (reference sequence). The CDR3 loop reads CASSFALAGAWGGGQYF. The CDR3 nucleotides read TGTGCCAGCAGTTTTGCGCTAGCGGGAGCGTGGGGCGGAGGGCAGTATTTT.

The CDR3 loop reads CSVYGQGTDTQYF. Written as DNA, the CDR3 is TGCAGCGTATACGGACAGGGGACAGATACGCAGTATTTT. The chain employs TRBV29-1 and TRBJ2-3, with 9 bases fitting TRBD1. Germline-derived CDR1 and CDR2 are SQVTM and ANQGSEA. This CDR3 contains 13 residues. The trim removed 6 bases at V and 3 bases at J, leaving 4 bases unmatched.

The chain couples TRBV9 to TRBJ1-5; D possibly corresponds to TRBD1 (6 bases). Between the trimmed V and J ends, which lost 0 bases and 5 bases, there was a span of 12 bases. The CDR3 sequence is 15 residues long. The germline V gene has CDR1 SGDLS and CDR2 YYNGEE. The CDR3 protein is CASSVAGDTYQPQHF. CDR3 DNA sequence: TGTGCCAGCAGCGTAGCTGGGGACACTTATCAGCCCCAGCATTTT.

The chain couples TRBV5-8 to TRBJ2-7; D not resolved. Germline V gene sequence: CDR1 SGHTS, CDR2 YDEGEE. The CDR3 spans 13 residues. The V end was cut by 0 bases, the J end by 6 bases, with 10 bases between. The CDR3 nucleotides are TGTGCCAGCAGCTTGGTCAGGACGGGCGAGCAGTACTTC. It encodes CASSLVRTGEQYF.

The chain employs TRBV7-3 and TRBJ2-3; 13 bases are shared with TRBD2. The length of the CDR3 is 18 residues. Germline V gene data show CDR1 as SGHTA and CDR2 as FQGTGA. V gave up 5 bases and J gave up 3 bases; unmatched junction bases: 11. The CDR3 protein is CASSPRTSGSRGTDTQYF. CDR3 DNA: TGTGCCAGCAGCCCCCGGACTAGCGGGAGCCGGGGGACAGATACGCAGTATTTT.

V is TRBV28 and J is TRBJ2-3; D gene uncertain. V lost 5 bases, J lost 9 bases, and 9 bases lay in between. The CDR3 spans 11 residues. Germline V gives CDR1 MDHEN, CDR2 SYDVKM. CDR3 in DNA: TGTGCCAGCAGTACCCTATACACGCAGTATTTT. This codes for CASSTLYTQYF.

J is TRBJ2-1 and V is TRBV27; 7 bases line up with TRBD1. The CDR3 consists of 12 residues. CDR1 MNHEY and CDR2 SMNVEV come from the germline V gene (reference sequence). V was pared by 4 bases and J by 11 bases, with 5 bases of the junction left unmatched. The CDR3 spells CASSYTTGKQFF. CDR3 sequence (DNA): TGTGCCAGCAGTTACACGACAGGGAAGCAGTTCTTC.

CDR3 protein: CAIKSGLYNEQFF. The DNA for the CDR3 is TGTGCCATCAAATCGGGACTCTACAATGAGCAGTTCTTC. V and J are TRBV10-3 and TRBJ2-1; maybe TRBD2 (6 bases). The length of the CDR3 is 13 residues. The germline V gene has CDR1 ENHRY and CDR2 SYGVKD. The ends were cut back, 7 bases at V and 3 bases at J, with 10 bases in the middle.

This chain joins TRBV6-6 and TRBJ2-7; possible D gene TRBD1, 6 bases. V was shortened by 6 bases and J by 0 bases, with 15 bases between the two germline ends. The CDR3 spans 15 residues. The germline gives CDR1 MNHNY, CDR2 SVGAGI (reference sequence). CDR3 amino acids: CASSLRDKSSYEQYF. The CDR3 nucleotides are TGTGCCAGCAGCCTCCGGGACAAGAGCTCCTACGAGCAGTACTTC.

The table lists this clone with a count of one. The chain has TRBV4-3 and TRBJ2-1; 14 nucleotides align to TRBD2. The V gene's germline CDR1 is LGHNA and CDR2 YSLEER. V trimming: 3 bases; J trimming: 4 bases; junction bases outside the gene matches: 8. The CDR3 loop spans 18 amino acids. This CDR3 reads CASSQRLAGGDSYNEQFF. CDR3 coding DNA: TGCGCCAGCAGCCAGCGACTAGCGGGAGGGGATAGTTACAATGAGCAGTTCTTC.

The chain uses TRBV18 and TRBJ1-1; no reliable D call. This CDR3 comprises 12 residues. CDR1 KGHSH and CDR2 LQKENI come from the germline V gene. V was shortened by 1 base and J by 11 bases, with 11 bases between the two germline ends. CDR3 DNA sequence: TGTGCCAGCTCACCACGAGACGGACCGGCTTTCTTT. This encodes CASSPRDGPAFF.

This clone was detected once. J is TRBJ2-1 and V is TRBV4-1, with D maybe TRBD2 (6 bases). Germline values: CDR1 MGHRA, CDR2 YSYEKL. Trimming stripped 8 bases from V and 0 bases from J, with 14 bases between. The CDR3 is made up of 15 amino acids. DNA of the CDR3: TGCGCCAGCGGCGTGGGCGGGAACTCCTACAATGAGCAGTTCTTC. Translated: CASGVGGNSYNEQFF.

This chain's CDR3 is CASSSLLAGVYNEQFF. For the CDR3, the DNA is TGCGCCAGCAGCTCCCTCCTGGCGGGAGTCTACAATGAGCAGTTCTTC. The chain joins TRBV5-1 to TRBJ2-1, with 7 bases identical to TRBD2. The J segment lost 3 bases and the V segment lost 3 bases, leaving 9 bases of the junction unmatched. CDR3 length equals 16 residues. Germline loops: CDR1 SGHRS, CDR2 YFSETQ.

In regard to this clone: Different DNA sequences within this sample yield the same CDR3. CDR3 bases: TGCGCCAGCAGCTTGGTGGGAGGAGGCACCGGGGAGCTGTTTTTT. Amino acid sequence: CASSLVGGGTGELFF. The chain combines TRBV5-1 with TRBJ2-2, with D perhaps matching TRBD2 (6 bases). V was cut by 0 bases and J by 4 bases, with 10 bases left in between. Germline V gene sequence: CDR1 SGHRS, CDR2 YFSETQ. The CDR3 has 15 amino acids.

The chain carries TRBV28 and TRBJ1-1; unclear D gene. V dropped 2 bases and J dropped 2 bases, with 9 bases sitting between them. Germline V lookup: CDR1 MDHEN, CDR2 SYDVKM. The CDR3 has 14 amino acids. The CDR3 region has the DNA TGTGCCAGCAGTTTAAGGCCCGTTAACACTGAAGCTTTCTTT. It encodes CASSLRPVNTEAFF.

This clone was picked up one time. The chain joins TRBV5-5 to TRBJ2-7; the match to TRBD2 covers 7 bases. Per germline, CDR1 SGHKS and CDR2 YYEKEE (reference sequence). The CDR3 has 15 residues. The trim removed 4 bases at V and 6 bases at J, leaving 13 bases unmatched. The CDR3 DNA is TGTGCCAGCAGCCGACAACCTGTACTAGCGAGCGAGCAGTACTTC. It codes for CASSRQPVLASEQYF.

The chain recombines TRBV5-1 with TRBJ2-1; TRBD2 matches at 7 bases. V shed 3 bases and J 5 bases; nucleotides not matched to a gene: 2. CDR1 is SGHRS, CDR2 YFSETQ, per germline. CDR3 size: 13 residues. The CDR3 bases are TGCGCCAGCAGCTCGGGGAGGGACAATGAGCAGTTCTTC. It specifies CASSSGRDNEQFF.

This sequence joins TRBV5-1 and TRBJ1-1; possible D gene TRBD1, 5 bases. This CDR3 region has 16 residues. V was cut by 4 bases and J by 1 base, with 17 bases left in between. Germline V CDR1 and CDR2: SGHRS, YFSETQ. The CDR3 reads CASSPGRTTGNTEAFF. CDR3 DNA: TGCGCCAGCAGCCCGGGACGGACAACAGGGAACACTGAAGCTTTCTTT. Variable domain in full (rest from reference TRBV5-1 and TRBJ1-1): KAGVTQTPRYLIKTRGQQVTLSCSPISGHRSVSWYQQTPGQGLQFLFEYFSETQRNKGNFPGRFSGRQFSNSRSEMNVSTLELGDSALYLCASSPGRTTGNTEAFFGQGTRLTVV.

This chain joins TRBV7-9 and TRBJ2-1; TRBD2 agrees at 14 bases. In germline, CDR1 is SEHNR, CDR2 FQNEAQ (reference sequence). CDR3 length: 19 amino acids. V dropped 1 base and J dropped 2; count of bases not matched to a gene: 7. CDR3 bases: TGTGCCAGCAGCTTAGTTGGGACTAGCGGGGGAAGAGCCTACAATGAGCAGTTCTTC. Residues: CASSLVGTSGGRAYNEQFF.

This chain joins TRBV7-3 and TRBJ2-7; D possibly corresponds to TRBD2 (6 bases). V lost 5 bases and J 2 bases, leaving 16 bases between the germline ends. CDR1 and CDR2 (germline): SGHTA, FQGTGA. This CDR3 is built from 15 residues. The CDR3 spells CASSKIGGAPYEQYF. For the CDR3, the DNA is TGTGCCAGCAGCAAAATTGGAGGGGCCCCCTACGAGCAGTACTTC.

This chain links TRBV18 with TRBJ1-1; D is ambiguous. V lost 1 base, J lost 3 bases, and 9 bases lay in between. This CDR3 has 14 residues. The germline V gene has CDR1 KGHSH and CDR2 LQKENI. CDR3 nucleotides: TGTGCCAGCTCACCACTTAACCCGGACACTGAAGCTTTCTTT. Protein product: CASSPLNPDTEAFF.